The present entry profiles one T cell receptor beta chain with its context. What it binds is not known. Described time point: newly diagnosed GD, antithyroid drugs for less than 3 months. Extracted RNA from PBMCs served as the source of the TCR library. The data belong to a study of regulatory T cells in long-lasting Graves disease. Study results and limitations: Persistent Graves' patients showed a TCR diversity that was lower than that of newly diagnosed ones. Persistent disease was characterized by preferential usage of TRBV28, TRBJ1-2 and TRBJ2-5.

Germline V gene lookup returns CDR1 DFQATT and CDR2 SNEGSKA (reference sequence). V was pared by 3 bases and J by 3 bases, with 4 bases of the junction left unmatched. The CDR3 spans 13 residues. Relying on iRepertoire HTBI primers and Arm-PCR of CDR3 regions, the team built TCR beta libraries. TCRdb ran MiXCR on the multiplex PCR reads and lists one entry per CDR3 protein. The sample holds under 700,000 distinct CDR3 sequences, 16% seen once. The data were also submitted as part of a second study, on T cells in Graves' hyperthyroidism and ophthalmopathy. From that paper: The TCR CDR3 was amplified in a first-round RT-PCR using the HTBI primer set.

The source is a woman aged 35-65 years with Graves disease. The V and J genes are TRBV20-1 and TRBJ2-7; 8 bases align to TRBD1. The sample in question was peripheral blood mononuclear cells (PBMCs), obtained at new diagnosis, from a patient treated with antithyroid drugs. The CDR3 bases are TGCAGTGCTAGCAGCGACAGGGGCTACGAGCAGTACTTC. Translating it yields CSASSDRGYEQYF.